One T cell receptor (beta chain) is described in this entry. The data were taken from a study of blood T cell repertoires in COVID-19. Study as a whole: Researchers got acute and convalescent COVID-19 samples from the United States, Italy and Spain. Sample material is recorded as cDNA or gDNA derived from T cells, B-cell-depleted T cells, or PBMCs.

The CDR3 has 15 residues. V shed 4 bases and J 4 bases; nucleotides not matched to a gene: 6. Germline CDR1 KGHDR, CDR2 SFDVKD. As handled by the study authors: From reference gene primer amplification, estimates of nucleated cell counts were derived. The assay was immunoSEQ multiplex PCR, and TCRdb's table has in-frame clones only and misses some. V, J and clone size reflect that table, while D and trimming were determined from the DNA. The data show 150,000 to 200,000 clones, 89% seen once. The receptor's source is a man aged 40-50 years with acute or convalescent COVID-19. This chain uses TRBV24-1 with TRBJ2-5, with 9 bases fitting TRBD2. The sequenced material came from peripheral blood. CDR3 residues: CATSDSQLAGETQYF. CDR3 DNA: TGTGCCACCAGTGACTCTCAACTAGCGGGAGAGACCCAGTACTTC.